A single sample gave rise to the 28 T cell receptor beta chains below, sequenced in a study of shared T cell receptors in the human thymus. TCRdb keeps only in-frame clones here, not all; method: immunoSEQ multiplex PCR. The sample has under 700,000 clones, about 84% seen once. In addition, the sample was reused for a study of human thymus T cells.

Sequenced: thymocytes. These receptors were taken from a boy in the first two years of life with a congenital heart defect.

To note about this clone: At the DNA level, this CDR3 is encoded by other sequences in the same sample as well. CDR3 loop: CASSPSGDGYTF. In nucleotides, the CDR3 is TGTGCCAGCAGCCCGAGCGGGGATGGCTACACCTTC. The chain joins TRBV5-4 to TRBJ1-2, with unresolved D. The CDR3 has 12 residues. Trimming cost V 4 bases and J 6 bases, with 10 bases left between them. Germline CDR1 is SGHNT and CDR2 is YYREEE (reference sequence).

The V gene is TRBV10-3, the J gene TRBJ1-2, with a weak D call TRBD1 (5 bases). Germline CDR1 ENHRY, CDR2 SYGVKD. V shed 1 base and J shed 2 bases, with 11 bases lying between them. This CDR3 spans 15 amino acids. Here the CDR3 reads CAISEWGEGNYGYTF. In nucleotides, the CDR3 is TGTGCCATCAGTGAGTGGGGGGAGGGGAACTATGGCTACACCTTC.

The V call is TRBV6-5, the J call TRBJ2-6; D is unclear. V lost 2 bases and J lost 2, with 7 bases in between. The CDR3 runs 15 residues. The germline V gene has CDR1 MNHEY and CDR2 SVGAGI. In DNA form, the CDR3 reads TGTGCCAGCAGTTACGGGCAAGCTGGGGCCAACGTCCTGACTTTC. It is translated as CASSYGQAGANVLTF.

In this sample, this clone turned up a few times. The J gene is TRBJ1-5, the V gene TRBV28; D call uncertain. Germline CDR1 reads MDHEN; CDR2 reads SYDVKM. The ends were cut back, 8 bases at V and 3 bases at J, with 14 bases in the middle. This CDR3 is built from 14 residues. Here the CDR3 reads CASGPRRINQPQHF. The DNA of the CDR3 is TGTGCCAGCGGTCCCCGGAGGATCAATCAGCCCCAGCATTTT.

This chain links TRBV5-1 with TRBJ1-1; 8 bases fit TRBD1. The germline gives CDR1 SGHRS, CDR2 YFSETQ. There are 16 residues in the CDR3. Trimming removed 0 bases from V and 1 base from J; junction bases left unmatched: 5. In DNA form, the CDR3 reads TGCGCCAGCAGCTTGGGGCAGGGGGCCGCGAACACTGAAGCTTTCTTT. It is translated as CASSLGQGAANTEAFF.

This chain joins TRBV30 and TRBJ2-5, with 10 bases aligning to TRBD1. Germline CDR1 GTSNPN, CDR2 SVGIG (reference sequence). The trim removed 2 bases at V and 3 bases at J, leaving 9 bases unmatched. The CDR3 is 16 residues long. CDR3 nucleotide sequence: TGTGCCTGGAGTCCACCCCGGGACAGGGGTAAAGAGACCCAGTACTTC. This encodes CAWSPPRDRGKETQYF.

This chain connects TRBV6-5 to TRBJ2-4; the D is unclear. The V end lost 6 bases, the J end lost 1 base, and 7 bases lay between the germline ends. This CDR3 has 13 residues. Germline CDR1 is MNHEY and CDR2 is SVGAGI. The CDR3 DNA follows: TGTGCCAGCAGGGCTTTTGCCAAAAACATTCAGTACTTC. It translates to CASRAFAKNIQYF.

The V gene is TRBV4-1, the J gene TRBJ1-3; 10 bases are shared with TRBD1. Germline V gene data show CDR1 as MGHRA and CDR2 as YSYEKL. J lost 2 bases, V lost 3 bases, and 1 base had no gene match. CDR3 length equals 15 residues. DNA for the CDR3: TGCGCCAGCAGCCAGGGGACAGGGGCTGGAAACACCATATATTTT. It translates to CASSQGTGAGNTIYF.

The rearrangement links TRBV29-1 to TRBJ2-5; a possible D gene is TRBD2 (6 bases). This CDR3 is built from 15 residues. V was cut by 3 bases and J by 2 bases, with 16 bases left in between. The V gene's germline CDR1 is SQVTM and CDR2 ANQGSEA. The CDR3 region is CSVEASGGKQETQYF. CDR3 bases: TGCAGCGTTGAGGCCTCCGGCGGGAAACAAGAGACCCAGTACTTC.

The chain uses TRBV29-1 and TRBJ1-2; no clear D. Trimming took 2 bases from V and 4 from J, leaving 17 bases between them. The CDR3 covers 15 residues. CDR1 and CDR2 (germline): SQVTM, ANQGSEA. This chain's CDR3 is CSVEFSQFYSYGYTF. The CDR3 nucleotides read TGCAGCGTTGAATTTTCCCAATTCTATAGCTATGGCTACACCTTC.

A few counts support this clone. This rearrangement joins TRBV30 to TRBJ2-3, with 8 bases lining up with TRBD2. J was trimmed by 5 bases and V by 2 bases; bases with no gene match: 9. Germline V gene sequence: CDR1 GTSNPN, CDR2 SVGIG (reference sequence). The CDR3 extends over 15 amino acids. The CDR3 reads CAWSSQGAGGDTQYF. CDR3 DNA sequence: TGTGCCTGGAGTAGCCAGGGCGCGGGGGGAGATACGCAGTATTTT.

Written as DNA, the CDR3 is TGTGCCAGCAGTGAAATTTACAGGGCCGGGAATGAGCAGTTCTTC. Amino acids: CASSEIYRAGNEQFF. This chain links TRBV6-1 with TRBJ2-1, with D maybe TRBD1 (6 bases). The CDR3 sequence is 15 residues long. Germline lookup yields CDR1 MNHNS and CDR2 SASEGT. V was shortened by 2 bases and J by 7 bases, with 15 bases between the two germline ends.

J is TRBJ2-7 and V is TRBV28; weak D call: TRBD2 (5 bases). V shed 5 bases and J shed 2 bases, with 22 bases lying between them. The germline gives CDR1 MDHEN, CDR2 SYDVKM. This CDR3 comprises 17 residues. The CDR3 protein is CASSEPSGLPITYEQYF. The CDR3 DNA reads as TGTGCCAGCAGTGAACCCTCCGGACTCCCCATTACCTACGAGCAGTACTTC.

The V gene is TRBV10-3, the J gene TRBJ2-3; possible D gene TRBD2, 6 bases. V lost 3 bases to trimming and J lost 10 bases, with 11 bases between them. The germline V gene encodes CDR1 ENHRY and CDR2 SYGVKD. There are 12 residues in the CDR3. This chain's CDR3 is CAISELGGAQYF. The CDR3 nucleotides are TGTGCCATCAGTGAACTCGGCGGGGCGCAGTATTTT.

The CDR3 sequence: CACQPGEAYSNQPQHF. DNA of the CDR3: TGTGCCTGCCAACCGGGGGAAGCGTATAGCAATCAGCCCCAGCATTTT. The chain uses TRBV30 and TRBJ1-5; a weak D match, TRBD1 (5 bases). This CDR3 spans 16 amino acids. Germline CDR1 and CDR2: GTSNPN and SVGIG (reference sequence). The V and J ends lost 6 bases and 0 bases respectively, with 18 bases between them.

This clone was picked up a small number of times. The chain couples TRBV28 to TRBJ2-5; D is unresolved. Per germline, CDR1 MDHEN and CDR2 SYDVKM. The CDR3 consists of 16 residues. V lost 5 bases, J lost 4 bases, and 20 bases lay in between. The chain's CDR3 is CASSPPSELGVETQYF. DNA of the CDR3: TGTGCCAGCAGTCCCCCCTCCGAGTTGGGCGTAGAGACCCAGTACTTC.

The table lists this clone with a count of one. The chain has TRBV18 and TRBJ1-2; D may be TRBD1 (5 bases). Germline V gene lookup returns CDR1 KGHSH and CDR2 LQKENI. Trimming removed 2 bases from V and 4 bases from J, with 17 bases in between. The CDR3 is made up of 16 amino acids. CDR3 bases: TGTGCCAGCTCACCAGTCCCGCCGGGGGTAAGCTATGGCTACACCTTC. Protein sequence: CASSPVPPGVSYGYTF.

The V call is TRBV30, the J call TRBJ2-7; 11 bases align to TRBD2. The CDR3 is 16 residues long. The V gene end was trimmed by 3 bases and the J gene end by 3 bases; junction bases not matched to a gene: 10. Germline lookup yields CDR1 GTSNPN and CDR2 SVGIG (reference sequence). CDR3 residues: CAWRGNGLAGIYEQYF. The CDR3 nucleotides read TGTGCCTGGAGGGGAAATGGACTAGCGGGCATCTACGAGCAGTACTTC.

The V gene is TRBV13, the J gene TRBJ2-1; TRBD2 matches 11 bases. J lost 0 bases, V lost 4 bases, and 26 bases had no gene match. Germline values: CDR1 PRHDT, CDR2 FYEKMQ (reference sequence). The CDR3 sequence is 24 residues long. The DNA for the CDR3 is TGTGCCAGCAGCTCCGATCCGGGACGGTCCCTACTAGCGGGAGAGGGGAGCTCCTACAATGAGCAGTTCTTC. It specifies CASSSDPGRSLLAGEGSSYNEQFF.

V is TRBV9 and J is TRBJ1-5; possible D gene TRBD1, 5 bases. The V gene lost 0 bases and the J gene lost 6 bases, with 13 bases spanning the gap. This CDR3 has 15 amino acids. The V gene's germline CDR1 is SGDLS and CDR2 YYNGEE. CDR3 nucleotides: TGTGCCAGCAGCGTAGAGGGCAGGGATGGTCAGCCCCAGCATTTT. Protein: CASSVEGRDGQPQHF.

This clone has more than one count but fewer than ten. The rearrangement links TRBV6-5 to TRBJ2-1, with 9 bases fitting TRBD2. This CDR3 spans 15 amino acids. The V segment lost 0 bases and the J segment 7 bases; nucleotides outside the gene matches: 4. From germline, CDR1 is MNHEY and CDR2 SVGAGI. CDR3 region: CASSYSGGRANEQFF. For the CDR3, the DNA is TGTGCCAGCAGTTACTCAGGCGGGAGGGCAAATGAGCAGTTCTTC.

This chain links TRBV18 with TRBJ1-1; D gene unclear. The CDR3 runs to 16 residues. Trimming took 3 bases from V and 1 from J, leaving 15 bases between them. Germline V gives CDR1 KGHSH, CDR2 LQKENI. CDR3 sequence reads: CASSPQGGSENTEAFF. The CDR3 DNA reads as TGTGCCAGCTCACCGCAAGGCGGGAGCGAGAACACTGAAGCTTTCTTT.

This clone has only a few counts. The chain is built from TRBV5-1 and TRBJ2-5; 12 bases are a match to TRBD2. CDR3 length equals 18 residues. Germline CDR1 and CDR2: SGHRS and YFSETQ. J lost 0 bases, V lost 4 bases, and 10 bases had no gene match. DNA of the CDR3: TGCGCCAGCAGCCTACGACTAGCGGGAGAGCTGTACCAAGAGACCCAGTACTTC. It is translated as CASSLRLAGELYQETQYF.

J is TRBJ2-7 and V is TRBV5-1, with TRBD1 as a possible D gene (7 bases). The CDR3 has 14 residues. Per germline, CDR1 SGHRS and CDR2 YFSETQ. V gave up 3 bases and J gave up 0 bases, with 10 bases separating them. The CDR3 bases are TGCGCCAGCAGCTGGGGGGACAGCTCCTACGAGCAGTACTTC. Translated, it gives CASSWGDSSYEQYF.

This clone was seen more than once but under ten times. The V call is TRBV19, the J call TRBJ2-6; the match to TRBD1 covers 7 bases. The junction had 18 bases not matched to a gene; V was cut back by 5 bases and J by 2 bases. The CDR3 loop spans 20 amino acids. Germline V lookup: CDR1 LNHDA, CDR2 SQIVND (reference sequence). This CDR3 reads CASSARQTGEVIAGANVLTF. CDR3 nucleotide sequence: TGTGCCAGTAGTGCCCGACAAACAGGGGAAGTAATCGCTGGGGCCAACGTCCTGACTTTC.

The chain carries TRBV5-1 and TRBJ2-7; 10 bases align to TRBD2. CDR1 is SGHRS and CDR2 is YFSETQ in the germline V gene. With 5 bases clipped from V and 6 bases from J, the junction kept 14 bases outside the gene matches. This CDR3 has 16 residues. The CDR3 reads CASSVLPQASGSEQYF. CDR3 nucleotide sequence: TGCGCCAGCAGTGTCCTTCCCCAGGCTAGCGGGAGCGAGCAGTACTTC. The whole variable domain, filled in from reference TRBV5-1 and TRBJ2-7, reads KAGVTQTPRYLIKTRGQQVTLSCSPISGHRSVSWYQQTPGQGLQFLFEYFSETQRNKGNFPGRFSGRQFSNSRSEMNVSTLELGDSALYLCASSVLPQASGSEQYFGPGTRLTVT.

V and J are TRBV5-8 and TRBJ1-5, with D possibly matching TRBD1 (6 bases). The CDR3 totals 19 residues. V was pared by 0 bases and J by 0 bases, with 19 bases between. Germline CDR1 SGHTS, CDR2 YDEGEE. The chain's CDR3 is CASSLVGPNRVGSNQPQHF. Written as DNA, the CDR3 is TGTGCCAGCAGCTTGGTGGGCCCAAACAGGGTCGGTAGCAATCAGCCCCAGCATTTT.

J is TRBJ2-7 and V is TRBV5-8, with 7 bases fitting TRBD2. This CDR3 comprises 13 residues. The ends lost 6 bases at V and 4 bases at J; junction bases unmatched: 7. In germline, CDR1 is SGHTS, CDR2 YDEGEE. The CDR3 loop is CASTFGGSYEQYF. CDR3 coding DNA: TGTGCCAGCACCTTTGGCGGGAGTTACGAGCAGTACTTC.